Listed below are T cell receptor beta chains from one sample, sequenced in a study of blood T cell repertoires in COVID-19. This table comes from immunoSEQ multiplex PCR, and its TCRdb copy is limited to in-frame clones, with some not included. The profile shows 200,000 to 250,000 clones, about 82% of them singletons. Source material: peripheral blood. These receptors were taken from a man older than 75 with acute or convalescent COVID-19. CDR3s leave out the opening cysteine and the closing phenylalanine or tryptophan. Each record gives: J gene, clone size, V gene, CDR3 protein. Not all rows give a size; the values are once, few, many and, for expanded clones, a class.

J: TRBJ1-2
size: -
V: TRBV13
CDR3: ASSLAGRDYGYT

J: TRBJ1-1
size: -
V: TRBV29-1
CDR3: SVARTGGNTEAF

J: TRBJ1-5
size: -
V: TRBV19
CDR3: ASSMVGGQGNQPQH

J: TRBJ2-1
size: -
V: TRBV9
CDR3: ASSPSGGRGVHEQF

J: TRBJ2-7
size: once
V: TRBV21-1
CDR3: ASSAFEGGSYEQY

J: TRBJ2-7
size: -
V: TRBV6-6
CDR3: ASSSLEQY

J: TRBJ2-7
size: -
V: TRBV10-1
CDR3: ASSAQGSPYEQY

J: TRBJ1-5
size: -
V: TRBV28
CDR3: AANQPQH

J: TRBJ2-1
size: -
V: TRBV4-3
CDR3: ASSQQDEQF

J: TRBJ1-5
size: -
V: TRBV7-3
CDR3: ASSSHPNQPQH

J: TRBJ1-6
size: -
V: TRBV20-1
CDR3: SASTGNYNSPLH

J: TRBJ1-1
size: -
V: TRBV20-1
CDR3: SASKGGTGATEAF

J: TRBJ2-2
size: -
V: TRBV11-3
CDR3: ASSFPGTSGRDTGELF

J: TRBJ2-7
size: -
V: TRBV6-5
CDR3: ATSMSRAGVDEQY

J: TRBJ1-3
size: few
V: TRBV3-1/TRBV3-2
CDR3: ASSQGQGLVNTIY

J: TRBJ1-3
size: -
V: TRBV18
CDR3: ASSGQAPHTIY

J: TRBJ1-1
size: -
V: TRBV10-3
CDR3: AITVQGSAF

J: TRBJ1-2
size: -
V: TRBV29-1
CDR3: SVFSGYT

J: TRBJ2-7
size: -
V: TRBV4-2
CDR3: ASTKIGGTSYEQY

J: TRBJ1-5
size: once
V: TRBV19
CDR3: ASSPNPPDRARNQPQH

J: TRBJ1-5
size: -
V: TRBV6-5
CDR3: ASKTGNQPQH

J: TRBJ1-6
size: -
V: TRBV3-1/TRBV3-2
CDR3: ASSTGQGLGSPLH

J: TRBJ1-5
size: -
V: TRBV10-3
CDR3: AISDRQGGNQPQH

J: TRBJ1-5
size: -
V: TRBV19
CDR3: ASSIPGNYQPQH

J: TRBJ2-7
size: -
V: TRBV11-3
CDR3: ASSLAGGGPYEQY

J: TRBJ2-5
size: -
V: TRBV11-2
CDR3: ASSLVAGDETQY

J: TRBJ2-3
size: -
V: TRBV6-1
CDR3: ASSEFNRIGRSDTQY

J: TRBJ1-5
size: -
V: TRBV7-2
CDR3: ASSFGDNQPQH

J: TRBJ1-6
size: -
V: TRBV7-2
CDR3: ASSLAGGFGTGYSPLH

J: TRBJ2-2
size: -
V: TRBV5-1
CDR3: ASSFTRSNTGELF

J: TRBJ2-2
size: once
V: TRBV18
CDR3: ANRGLASGNTGELF

J: TRBJ2-7
size: once
V: TRBV6-4
CDR3: ASSDSGQLPYEQY

J: TRBJ2-2
size: once
V: TRBV3-1/TRBV3-2
CDR3: ASATYRGRTGELF

J: TRBJ2-3
size: -
V: TRBV9
CDR3: ASSARLAGGADTQY

J: TRBJ1-5
size: -
V: TRBV11-2
CDR3: ASSLGASNQPQH

J: TRBJ2-1
size: -
V: TRBV28
CDR3: ASSSRAGGFNEQF

J: TRBJ1-3
size: -
V: TRBV28
CDR3: ASSPPGTISGNTIY

J: TRBJ1-1
size: once
V: TRBV11-2
CDR3: ASSLDWAGNTEAF

J: TRBJ1-4
size: few
V: TRBV27
CDR3: ASSLEGQGLGNEKLF

J: TRBJ2-7
size: -
V: TRBV15
CDR3: ATSEGLVAYEQY

J: TRBJ1-5
size: -
V: TRBV21-1
CDR3: ASSKSRRAPPHQPQH

J: TRBJ2-1
size: -
V: TRBV3-1/TRBV3-2
CDR3: ASSQDRWGDEQF

J: TRBJ2-7
size: -
V: TRBV19
CDR3: ATRTGFYEQY

J: TRBJ2-1
size: -
V: TRBV7-8
CDR3: ASSLKRQGSSYNEQF

J: TRBJ2-6
size: -
V: TRBV24-1
CDR3: ATSGRGTLSGANVLT

J: TRBJ1-2
size: -
V: TRBV6-5
CDR3: ASSPTGRNGYT

J: TRBJ2-7
size: -
V: TRBV3-1/TRBV3-2
CDR3: ASSQVYGNYEQY

J: TRBJ1-6
size: -
V: TRBV28
CDR3: ASSLGVGISPLH

J: TRBJ1-1
size: few
V: TRBV5-6
CDR3: ASSLSNRNTEAF

J: TRBJ2-7
size: once
V: TRBV6-2/TRBV6-3
CDR3: ASSGLAGGPSYEQY

J: TRBJ2-3
size: -
V: TRBV3-1/TRBV3-2
CDR3: ASSRGEREQY

J: TRBJ1-5
size: -
V: TRBV27
CDR3: ASSPQGSQPQH

J: TRBJ1-2
size: -
V: TRBV6-5
CDR3: ASSRTDYGYT